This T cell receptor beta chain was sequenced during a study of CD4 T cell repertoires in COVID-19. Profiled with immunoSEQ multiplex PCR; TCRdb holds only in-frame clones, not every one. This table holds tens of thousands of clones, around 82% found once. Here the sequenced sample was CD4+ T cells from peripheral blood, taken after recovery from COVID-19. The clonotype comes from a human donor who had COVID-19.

The CDR3 reads CATSNSNQPQHF. Written as DNA, the CDR3 is TGTGCCACTTCGAATAGCAATCAGCCCCAGCATTTT. The J gene is TRBJ1-5, the V gene TRBV12-3 or TRBV12-4, with no clear D. V gave up 10 bases and J gave up 0 bases, with 7 bases separating them. The CDR3 has 12 amino acids.